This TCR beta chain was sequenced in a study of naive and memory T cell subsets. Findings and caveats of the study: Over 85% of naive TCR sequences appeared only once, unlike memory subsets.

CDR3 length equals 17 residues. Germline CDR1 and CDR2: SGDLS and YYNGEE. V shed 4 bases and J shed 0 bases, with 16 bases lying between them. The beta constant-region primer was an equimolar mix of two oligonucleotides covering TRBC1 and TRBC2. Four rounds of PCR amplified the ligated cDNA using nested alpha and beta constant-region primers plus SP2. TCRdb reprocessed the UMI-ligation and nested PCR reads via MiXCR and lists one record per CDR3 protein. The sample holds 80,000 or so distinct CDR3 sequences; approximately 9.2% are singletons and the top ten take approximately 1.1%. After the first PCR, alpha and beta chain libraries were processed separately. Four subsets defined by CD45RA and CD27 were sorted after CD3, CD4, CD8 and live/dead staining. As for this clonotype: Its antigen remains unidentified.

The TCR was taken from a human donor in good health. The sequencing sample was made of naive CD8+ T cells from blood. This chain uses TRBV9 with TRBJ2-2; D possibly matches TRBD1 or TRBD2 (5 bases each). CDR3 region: CASSSTRDGPNTGELFF. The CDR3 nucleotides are TGTGCCAGCAGCTCCACCCGGGACGGCCCGAACACCGGGGAGCTGTTTTTT. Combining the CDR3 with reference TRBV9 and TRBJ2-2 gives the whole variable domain DSGVTQTPKHLITATGQRVTLRCSPRSGDLSVYWYQQSLDQGLQFLIQYYNGEERAKGNILERFSAQQFPDLHSELNLSSLELGDSALYFCASSSTRDGPNTGELFFGEGSRLTVL.